In this sample, the clone carrying this T cell receptor beta chain turned up a few times. Profiling relied on immunoSEQ multiplex PCR, and the TCRdb table lists in-frame clones only, not all of them. This repertoire shows about 170,000 clones, approximately 80% found once; its top ten account for around 12%. There are 14 residues in the CDR3. The germline V gene encodes CDR1 MNHEY and CDR2 SVGAGI. Unmatched junction bases numbered 9, after V lost 7 bases and J lost 5 bases. These data belong to a study of blood T cell repertoires in COVID-19. Sequencing was performed on PBMCs or T cells enriched from blood (not recorded which). The chain recombines TRBV6-5 with TRBJ1-1; 8 positions agree with TRBD1. The TCR comes from a man between 50 and 59 years old who had recovered from COVID-19. CDR3 sequence: CASTAGGASTEAFF. The CDR3 DNA sequence: TGTGCCAGCACCGCAGGGGGCGCCTCGACTGAAGCTTTCTTT.